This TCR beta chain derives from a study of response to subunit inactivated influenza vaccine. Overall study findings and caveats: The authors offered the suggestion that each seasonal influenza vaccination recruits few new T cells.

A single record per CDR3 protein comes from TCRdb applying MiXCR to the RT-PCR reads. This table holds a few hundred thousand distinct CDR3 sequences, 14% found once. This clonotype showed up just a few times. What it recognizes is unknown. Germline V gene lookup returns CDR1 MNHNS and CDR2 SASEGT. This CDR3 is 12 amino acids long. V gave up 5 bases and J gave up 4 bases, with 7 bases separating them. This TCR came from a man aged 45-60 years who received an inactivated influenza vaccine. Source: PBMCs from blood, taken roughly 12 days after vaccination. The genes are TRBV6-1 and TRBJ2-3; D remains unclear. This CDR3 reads CASSLKADTQYF. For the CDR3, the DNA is TGTGCCAGCAGTCTAAAGGCAGATACGCAGTATTTT.